This T cell receptor beta chain came from a study of identical twins. As for this clonotype: The antigen remains undetermined.

TCRdb reprocessed the 5' RACE reads with MiXCR, giving one entry per CDR3 protein. The top ten hold about 2.9% of the sample, which has 450,000 or so distinct CDR3 sequences, 20% to 25% seen once. The germline V and J ends were trimmed by 6 bases and 4 bases, with 10 bases remaining between them. This CDR3 comprises 13 residues. Germline V gives CDR1 SNHLY, CDR2 FYNNEI. Overall study results and limits: Out-of-frame TCR alpha sharing observed in monozygotic twins exceeded model estimates.

The sample was also reused in another study, on T cells expressing NK-cell markers.

The TCR was taken from a woman aged 18-30 years in good health. This chain connects TRBV2 to TRBJ2-1; possible D gene TRBD2, 5 bases. Sequencing was performed on CD4+ T cells sorted from blood. The CDR3 bases are TGTGCCAGCAGCGCCCCGGGGTACAATGAGCAGTTCTTC. Protein product: CASSAPGYNEQFF.